The sequence of this T cell receptor (beta chain) was determined in a study of early T cells in non-severe SARS-CoV-2 infection. Concerning this clonotype: This could be a read error, since a much larger clone is one nucleotide away.

Per germline, CDR1 MGHRA and CDR2 YSYEKL. CDR3 length: 16 residues. From the 5' RACE reads, TCRdb called clonotypes with MiXCR, one entry per CDR3 protein. Of approximately 89,000 distinct CDR3 sequences listed, over 12% were seen once; the top ten hold 3% to 3.5%. Sequences were obtained from whole blood. This chain joins TRBV4-1 and TRBJ2-2; D could derive from TRBD1 or TRBD2 (5 bases each). The receptor's source is an adult who was a healthcare worker with PCR-confirmed SARS-CoV-2 infection or an uninfected control (not recorded which). CDR3 sequence (DNA): TGCGCCAGCAGCCAGCCTAGTGGGGCAGGTACCGGGGAGCTGTCTTTT. Its translation is CASSQPSGAGTGELSF.